Each of the 5 T cell receptor beta chains below was sequenced from the same sample in a study of beta chain bispecific antibodies for T cell cancers (dated by TCRdb to about 2021). What the work shows at the level of the full study, not this receptor alone: Every sequenced sample was a mix of normal T cells and leukemia cell line cells, and most of the targeted TRBV signal originated from the leukemia cells instead of the normal T cells.

For three to four days, T cells were expanded from blood mononuclear cells using either the anti-CD3 antibody OKT3 or CD3/CD28 Dynabeads. The method was 5' RACE. Through fastp at Q25 and MiXCR, TCRdb rebuilt clones from the public reads, retaining in-frame beta chains. Records with the same CDR3 protein are collapsed into one entry carrying the most frequent genes and DNA. The sample records some 21,000 distinct CDR3 sequences, approximately 2.4% of which are singletons. Of the sample, about 30% is held by the ten largest clones. These receptors have no identified antigens. The sequenced sample consisted of healthy donor T cells cultured with leukemia cells. These receptors were collected from a human donor in good health. Some clones in this sample may be carry-over from other donors' samples.

In its sample, this clonotype was seen a few times. The chain carries TRBV7-9 and TRBJ2-2, with D possibly being TRBD1 (6 bases). The CDR3 sequence is 15 residues long. The germline CDR1 and CDR2 sequences are SEHNR and FQNEAQ (reference sequence). The ends were cut back, 5 bases at V and 0 bases at J, with 10 bases in the middle. CDR3 protein: CASSPGTPNTGELFF. The CDR3 DNA follows: TGTGCCAGCAGCCCTGGGACACCGAACACCGGGGAGCTGTTTTTT.

This clonotype was found many times. This rearrangement joins TRBV4-1 to TRBJ2-2; 7 bases are a match to TRBD2. Per germline, CDR1 MGHRA and CDR2 YSYEKL. The CDR3 totals 17 residues. The ends lost 4 bases at V and 6 bases at J; junction bases unmatched: 14. The CDR3 DNA is TGCGCCAGCAGCCGCCCTGTAGTGGGGGGGGATCCCGGGGAGCTGTTTTTT. It encodes CASSRPVVGGDPGELFF.

This clonotype has just a few counts. The chain is built from TRBV7-2 and TRBJ2-7; tentatively, D is TRBD1 (6 bases). CDR3 length equals 13 residues. Germline V gene sequence: CDR1 SGHTA, CDR2 FQGNSA. V lost 5 bases and J lost 2, with 10 bases in between. The CDR3: CASSRTEAYEQYF. The CDR3 DNA reads TGTGCCAGCAGCCGGACAGAGGCCTACGAGCAGTACTTC.

In regard to this clonotype: Without the conserved terminal phenylalanine or tryptophan, this CDR3 likely stems from a read error. The V call is TRBV27, the J call TRBJ2-1; 12 bases are a match to TRBD2. V trimming: 7 bases; J trimming: 1 base; junction bases outside the gene matches: 5. The CDR3 has 16 amino acids. The germline gives CDR1 MNHEY, CDR2 SMNVEV (reference sequence). CDR3 amino acids: CASKTSGGFSYNEQFS. CDR3 in DNA: TGTGCCAGCAAAACTAGCGGGGGGTTTTCCTACAATGAGCAGTTCTCC.

This clonotype turned up a few times. This chain connects TRBV19 to TRBJ2-4; D not certain. The V end was cut by 3 bases, the J end by 0 bases, with 9 bases between. CDR3 length equals 15 residues. Per the germline V gene, CDR1 is LNHDA and CDR2 is SQIVND (reference sequence). For the CDR3, the DNA is TGTGCCAGTAGTATGGCTGCGACAGCCAAAAACATTCAGTACTTC. Protein product: CASSMAATAKNIQYF. The variable domain in full, completed from reference TRBV19 and TRBJ2-4, reads DGGITQSPKYLFRKEGQNVTLSCEQNLNHDAMYWYRQDPGQGLRLIYYSQIVNDFQKGDIAEGYSVSREKKESFPLTVTSAQKNPTAFYLCASSMAATAKNIQYFGAGTRLSVL.